This T cell receptor (beta chain) came from a study of Graves' ophthalmopathy and Graves' hyperthyroidism. The wider study: The study drew peripheral blood at initial diagnosis, before any treatment.

This clonotype was observed many times. Its matching antigen is unknown. With a duration under 3 months, ophthalmopathy in the donors showed moderate-to-severe activity, CAS ≥3 and NOSPECS ≥4. Points from the study as a whole: For predicting ophthalmopathy progression, the model had approximately 70% sensitivity and 72.22% specificity. Sensitivity reached more than 85% and specificity approximately 81% for a 13-signature model separating ophthalmopathy from stable hyperthyroidism.

The CDR3 sequence is 16 residues long. The V gene lost 3 bases and the J gene lost 0 bases, with 15 bases spanning the gap. Germline CDR1 GTSNPN, CDR2 SVGIG (reference sequence). Amplification from RNA transcripts yielded the TCR beta CDR3 regions. RT-PCR in the first round used HTBI primers; a second-round multiplex PCR followed. Each CDR3 protein is one row after TCRdb ran MiXCR on the multiplex PCR reads. The sample lists some 520,000 distinct CDR3 sequences, roughly 14% occurring once. This chain joins TRBV30 and TRBJ1-3; TRBD1 is a possible D gene (5 bases). The sequenced sample was blood. This TCR came from a woman in her 30s with Graves' ophthalmopathy. The CDR3 region has the DNA TGTGCCTGGAGGCCGGGACGGAGAGTCTCTGGAAACACCATATATTTT. It encodes CAWRPGRRVSGNTIYF.